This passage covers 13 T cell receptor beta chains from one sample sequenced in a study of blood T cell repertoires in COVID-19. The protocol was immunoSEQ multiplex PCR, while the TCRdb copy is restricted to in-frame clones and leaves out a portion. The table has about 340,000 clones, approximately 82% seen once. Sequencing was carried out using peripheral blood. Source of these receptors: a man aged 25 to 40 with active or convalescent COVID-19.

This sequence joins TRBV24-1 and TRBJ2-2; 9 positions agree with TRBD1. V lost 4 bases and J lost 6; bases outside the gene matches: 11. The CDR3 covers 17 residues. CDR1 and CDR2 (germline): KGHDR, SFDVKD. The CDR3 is CATSDPRGQGLSGELFF. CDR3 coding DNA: TGTGCCACCAGTGACCCCCGGGGACAGGGTTTATCCGGGGAGCTGTTTTTT.

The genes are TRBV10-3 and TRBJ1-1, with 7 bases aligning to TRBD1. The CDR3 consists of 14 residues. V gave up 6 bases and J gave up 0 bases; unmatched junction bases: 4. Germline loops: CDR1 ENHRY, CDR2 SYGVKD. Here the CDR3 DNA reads TGTGCCATCAGGCAGACAGGGCTGAACACTGAAGCTTTCTTT. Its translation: CAIRQTGLNTEAFF.

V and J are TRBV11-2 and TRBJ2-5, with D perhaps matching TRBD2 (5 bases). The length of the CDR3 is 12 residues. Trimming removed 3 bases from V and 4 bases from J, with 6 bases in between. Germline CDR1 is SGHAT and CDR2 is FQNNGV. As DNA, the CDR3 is TGTGCCAGCAGCTTGGGGAGAGAGACCCAGTACTTC. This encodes CASSLGRETQYF.

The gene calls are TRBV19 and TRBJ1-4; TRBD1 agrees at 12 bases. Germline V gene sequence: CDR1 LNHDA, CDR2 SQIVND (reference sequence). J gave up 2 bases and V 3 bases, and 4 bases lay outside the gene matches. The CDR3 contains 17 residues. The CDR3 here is CASSIEGTGGTNEKLFF. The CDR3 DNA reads TGTGCCAGTAGTATTGAGGGGACAGGGGGCACTAATGAAAAACTGTTTTTT.

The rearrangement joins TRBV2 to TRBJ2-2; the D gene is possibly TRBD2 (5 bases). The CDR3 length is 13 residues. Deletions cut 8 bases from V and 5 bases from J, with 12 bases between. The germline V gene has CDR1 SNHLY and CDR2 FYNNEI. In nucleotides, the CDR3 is TGTGCCAGCCGACAAAGGGAGACCGGGGAGCTGTTTTTT. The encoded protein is CASRQRETGELFF.

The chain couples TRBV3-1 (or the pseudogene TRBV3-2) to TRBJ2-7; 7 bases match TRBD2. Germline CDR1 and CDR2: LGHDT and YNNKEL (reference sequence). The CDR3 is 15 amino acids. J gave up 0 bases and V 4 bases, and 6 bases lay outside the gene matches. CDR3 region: CASSPPERDSYEQYF. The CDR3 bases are TGTGCCAGCAGCCCCCCCGAGCGGGACTCCTACGAGCAGTACTTC.

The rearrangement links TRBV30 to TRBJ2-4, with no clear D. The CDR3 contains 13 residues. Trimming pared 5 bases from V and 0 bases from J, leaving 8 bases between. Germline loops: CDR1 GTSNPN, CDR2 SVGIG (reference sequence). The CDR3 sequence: CAWRVLAKNIQYF. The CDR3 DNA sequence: TGTGCCTGGCGAGTTCTAGCCAAAAACATTCAGTACTTC.

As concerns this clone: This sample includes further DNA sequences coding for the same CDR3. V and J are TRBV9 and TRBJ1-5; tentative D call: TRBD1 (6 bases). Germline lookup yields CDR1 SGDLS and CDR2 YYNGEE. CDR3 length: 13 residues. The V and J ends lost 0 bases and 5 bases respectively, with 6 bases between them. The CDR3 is CASSVEGDQPQHF. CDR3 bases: TGTGCCAGCAGCGTAGAGGGGGATCAGCCCCAGCATTTT. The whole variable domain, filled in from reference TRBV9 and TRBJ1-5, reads DSGVTQTPKHLITATGQRVTLRCSPRSGDLSVYWYQQSLDQGLQFLIQYYNGEERAKGNILERFSAQQFPDLHSELNLSSLELGDSALYFCASSVEGDQPQHFGDGTRLSIL.

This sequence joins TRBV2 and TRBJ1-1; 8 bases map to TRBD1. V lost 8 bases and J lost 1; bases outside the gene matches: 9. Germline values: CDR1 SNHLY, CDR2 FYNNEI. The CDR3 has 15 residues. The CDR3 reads CASRHPGTGNTEAFF. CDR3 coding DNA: TGTGCCAGCCGCCACCCCGGGACAGGGAACACTGAAGCTTTCTTT.

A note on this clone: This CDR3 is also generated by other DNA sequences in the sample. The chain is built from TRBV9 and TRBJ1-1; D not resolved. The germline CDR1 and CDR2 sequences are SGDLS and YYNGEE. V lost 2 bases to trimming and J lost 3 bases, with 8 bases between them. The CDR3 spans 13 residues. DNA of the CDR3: TGTGCCAGCAGCGTTGGCGGGGACACTGAAGCTTTCTTT. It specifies CASSVGGDTEAFF.

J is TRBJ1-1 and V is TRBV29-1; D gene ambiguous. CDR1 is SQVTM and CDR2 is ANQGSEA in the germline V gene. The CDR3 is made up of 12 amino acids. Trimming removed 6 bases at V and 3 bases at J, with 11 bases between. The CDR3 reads CSVEMVDTEAFF. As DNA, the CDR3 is TGCAGCGTCGAAATGGTAGACACTGAAGCTTTCTTT.

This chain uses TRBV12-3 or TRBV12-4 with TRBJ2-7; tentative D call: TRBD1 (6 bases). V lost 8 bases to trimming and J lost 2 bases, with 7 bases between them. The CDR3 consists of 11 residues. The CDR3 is CASGTPYEQYF. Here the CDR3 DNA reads TGTGCCAGCGGGACACCCTACGAGCAGTACTTC.

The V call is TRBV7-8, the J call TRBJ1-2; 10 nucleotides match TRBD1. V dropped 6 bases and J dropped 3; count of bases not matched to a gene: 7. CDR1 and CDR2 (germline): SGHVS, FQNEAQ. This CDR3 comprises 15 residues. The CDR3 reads CASSWDGTGDYGYTF. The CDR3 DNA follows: TGTGCCAGCAGTTGGGACGGGACAGGGGACTATGGCTACACCTTC.